One sample yielded the 20 T cell receptor beta chains listed below, sequenced in a study of blood T cell repertoires in COVID-19. Assay used: immunoSEQ multiplex PCR; TCRdb lists only in-frame clones, some missing. Of about 80,000 clones in the sample, roughly 80% are singletons; the top ten hold about a third. The sequencing sample was made of peripheral blood. The receptors here all came from a woman in her 70s with acute or convalescent COVID-19.

This chain uses TRBV4-2 with TRBJ2-2, with TRBD2 matching over 9 bases. This CDR3 has 16 residues. V was pared by 3 bases and J by 1 base, with 3 bases of the junction left unmatched. Germline V CDR1 and CDR2: LGHNA, YNFKEQ. The CDR3 nucleotides are TGTGCCAGCAGCCAGATGACTAGCGGGAACACCGGGGAGCTGTTTTTT. This sequence encodes CASSQMTSGNTGELFF.

The chain employs TRBV2 and TRBJ2-1, with no clear D. The germline V gene encodes CDR1 SNHLY and CDR2 FYNNEI. Trimming shortened V by 2 bases and J by 6 bases, and 11 bases separated the two germline ends. This CDR3 is built from 14 residues. The CDR3 sequence: CASSEKAELNEQFF. In DNA, the CDR3 is TGTGCCAGCAGTGAAAAGGCGGAGCTCAATGAGCAGTTCTTC.

The chain couples TRBV3-1 (or the pseudogene TRBV3-2) to TRBJ2-5, with a tentative D call TRBD2 (6 bases). The germline V and J ends were trimmed by 0 bases and 3 bases, with 14 bases remaining between them. Germline CDR1 and CDR2: LGHDT and YNNKEL (reference sequence). The CDR3 runs 16 residues. DNA of the CDR3: TGTGCCAGCAGCCAAGAGGTAACAGCGGGCAAAGAGACCCAGTACTTC. It yields the protein CASSQEVTAGKETQYF.

The chain couples TRBV3-1 (or the pseudogene TRBV3-2) to TRBJ2-1; perhaps TRBD2 as D (5 bases). CDR1 LGHDT and CDR2 YNNKEL come from the germline V gene (reference sequence). The V end was cut by 5 bases, the J end by 7 bases, with 15 bases between. The CDR3 spans 14 residues. The CDR3 sequence is CASSYLGVENEQFF. In DNA form, the CDR3 reads TGTGCCAGCAGCTACCTGGGAGTGGAGAATGAGCAGTTCTTC.

The V call is TRBV10-3, the J call TRBJ2-7, with D possibly matching TRBD1 (5 bases). The CDR3 runs 14 residues. The germline V and J ends were trimmed by 0 bases and 2 bases, with 8 bases remaining between them. The germline V gene encodes CDR1 ENHRY and CDR2 SYGVKD. In DNA form, the CDR3 reads TGTGCCATCAGTGAGTCGACAGATCCCTACGAGCAGTACTTC. Translated: CAISESTDPYEQYF.

V gene TRBV5-1 combines with J gene TRBJ1-4; 7 bases map to TRBD1. V lost 0 bases and J lost 8; bases outside the gene matches: 4. The CDR3 covers 14 residues. The germline gives CDR1 SGHRS, CDR2 YFSETQ. CDR3 in amino acids: CASSLDRGVEKLFF. In DNA form, the CDR3 reads TGCGCCAGCAGCTTGGACAGGGGCGTGGAAAAACTGTTTTTT.

This clone was counted between two and nine times. The J gene is TRBJ2-5, the V gene TRBV6-2 or TRBV6-3; 7 bases match TRBD1. From germline, CDR1 is MNHEY and CDR2 SVGEGT. The CDR3 covers 16 residues. V gave up 3 bases and J gave up 5 bases; unmatched junction bases: 12. CDR3 residues: CASSYWGSTGWETQYF. Here the CDR3 DNA reads TGTGCCAGCAGTTATTGGGGTTCGACAGGGTGGGAGACCCAGTACTTC.

In the case of this clone: Other DNA sequences in the sample encode the same CDR3. The DNA for the CDR3 is TGTGCCAGCTCGCCTCAGGGGGCCGCTGGAAACACCATATATTTT. It translates to CASSPQGAAGNTIYF. The chain has TRBV18 and TRBJ1-3, with 8 bases matching TRBD1. CDR3 length: 15 amino acids. V lost 6 bases to trimming and J lost 2 bases; unmatched junction nucleotides: 6. Germline CDR1 KGHSH, CDR2 LQKENI.

This chain connects TRBV30 to TRBJ2-1, with D possibly being TRBD2 (6 bases). The V gene's germline CDR1 is GTSNPN and CDR2 SVGIG (reference sequence). V gave up 3 bases and J gave up 6 bases, with 15 bases separating them. This CDR3 has 14 amino acids. The CDR3 DNA follows: TGTGCCTGGAGCGGCGGGGTCCCGGGCAATGAGCAGTTCTTC. Its translation: CAWSGGVPGNEQFF.

This clone appeared once. The J gene is TRBJ2-2, the V gene TRBV6-5, with D possibly TRBD2 on 6 matching bases. The CDR3 has 13 residues. Germline-derived CDR1 and CDR2 are MNHEY and SVGAGI. With 5 bases removed from V and 4 bases from J, the gap between germline ends came to 8 bases. The CDR3: CASSRGTTGELFF. CDR3 DNA: TGTGCCAGCAGTCGGGGGACCACCGGGGAGCTGTTTTTT.

As DNA, the CDR3 is TGCGCCAGCAGCTTGGGGACCTCAGGGCTGAACACTGAAGCTTTCTTT. Translation: CASSLGTSGLNTEAFF. The chain uses TRBV5-1 and TRBJ1-1, with D possibly TRBD1 on 5 matching bases. V dropped 0 bases and J dropped 0 bases, with 12 bases sitting between them. CDR1 SGHRS and CDR2 YFSETQ come from the germline V gene. CDR3 length equals 16 residues.

V is TRBV5-1 and J is TRBJ1-5, with 9 bases aligning to TRBD1. There are 15 residues in the CDR3. V shed 4 bases, J shed 6 bases, and the junction held 8 bases outside the gene matches. CDR1 SGHRS and CDR2 YFSETQ come from the germline V gene. The CDR3 region is CASSETTGGVQPQHF. The CDR3, as DNA: TGCGCCAGCAGCGAGACGACAGGGGGTGTTCAGCCCCAGCATTTT.

The chain recombines TRBV6-6 with TRBJ2-4; D is perhaps TRBD1 (5 bases). V was shortened by 10 bases and J by 2 bases, with 15 bases between the two germline ends. There are 14 residues in the CDR3. CDR1 is MNHNY and CDR2 is SVGAGI in the germline V gene (reference sequence). CDR3 amino acids: CATRWGQTKNIQYF. In DNA form, the CDR3 reads TGTGCCACCCGCTGGGGCCAGACCAAAAACATTCAGTACTTC.

CDR3 sequence: CASGGGRSYNEQFF. DNA of the CDR3: TGTGCCAGCGGCGGGGGGAGATCCTACAATGAGCAGTTCTTC. This rearrangement joins TRBV28 to TRBJ2-1; 8 bases map to TRBD2. Trimming at V came to 8 bases and at J to 1 base, leaving 4 bases not matched to a gene. Germline V gives CDR1 MDHEN, CDR2 SYDVKM. The CDR3 is made up of 14 amino acids.

The chain recombines TRBV12-5 with TRBJ2-1; 7 bases agree with TRBD2. Unmatched junction bases numbered 9, after V lost 6 bases and J lost 4 bases. The CDR3 totals 15 residues. Germline CDR1 reads LGHNT; CDR2 reads FRNRAP. CDR3 region: CASGPLAFTYNEQFF. The CDR3 nucleotides read TGTGCTAGTGGCCCACTAGCGTTTACTTACAATGAGCAGTTCTTC.

In its sample, this clone was seen once. The rearrangement joins TRBV7-9 to TRBJ1-6, with a weak D call TRBD1 (5 bases). This CDR3 is 14 amino acids long. CDR1 is SEHNR, CDR2 FQNEAQ, per germline (reference sequence). Between the trimmed V and J ends, which lost 4 bases and 7 bases, there was a span of 11 bases. The CDR3 is CASSSGHGNSPLHF. Here the CDR3 DNA reads TGTGCCAGCAGCTCTGGACACGGAAATTCACCCCTCCACTTT.

V and J are TRBV2 and TRBJ2-6; D not certain. CDR1 is SNHLY and CDR2 is FYNNEI in the germline V gene. The CDR3 consists of 15 residues. The germline V and J ends were trimmed by 4 bases and 2 bases, with 9 bases remaining between them. This chain's CDR3 is CASSGGLAGANVLTF. CDR3 in DNA: TGTGCCAGCAGTGGCGGTCTCGCTGGGGCCAACGTCCTGACTTTC. The whole variable domain, remainder taken from reference TRBV2 and TRBJ2-6, is EPEVTQTPSHQVTQMGQEVILRCVPISNHLYFYWYRQILGQKVEFLVSFYNNEISEKSEIFDDQFSVERPDGSNFTLKIRSTKLEDSAMYFCASSGGLAGANVLTFGAGSRLTVL.

The chain couples TRBV2 to TRBJ2-3; 7 bases match TRBD2. From germline, CDR1 is SNHLY and CDR2 FYNNEI. The CDR3 consists of 17 residues. The V gene end was trimmed by 4 bases and the J gene end by 2 bases; junction bases not matched to a gene: 12. The CDR3 sequence is CASSAGLLARNTDTQYF. CDR3 in DNA: TGTGCCAGCAGTGCCGGCCTACTAGCGCGAAACACAGATACGCAGTATTTT.

The V and J genes are TRBV3-1 (or the pseudogene TRBV3-2) and TRBJ2-1, with TRBD2 identical over 8 bases. This CDR3 has 16 amino acids. CDR1 and CDR2 (germline): LGHDT, YNNKEL (reference sequence). V shed 0 bases, J shed 3 bases, and the junction held 4 bases outside the gene matches. The CDR3 nucleotides are TGTGCCAGCAGCCAAGAATCCGGGACTAGCTACAATGAGCAGTTCTTC. This encodes CASSQESGTSYNEQFF.

The CDR3 coding sequence is TGCGCCAGCAGCTTCGGACAGGGCATTCGGACAGATACGCAGTATTTT. The encoded protein is CASSFGQGIRTDTQYF. The rearrangement joins TRBV5-1 to TRBJ2-3, with TRBD1 matching over 8 bases. V lost 2 bases to trimming and J lost 3 bases; unmatched junction nucleotides: 8. Germline V gives CDR1 SGHRS, CDR2 YFSETQ. CDR3 size: 16 residues. Using reference TRBV5-1 and TRBJ2-3 for the parts outside the CDR3, the full variable domain is KAGVTQTPRYLIKTRGQQVTLSCSPISGHRSVSWYQQTPGQGLQFLFEYFSETQRNKGNFPGRFSGRQFSNSRSEMNVSTLELGDSALYLCASSFGQGIRTDTQYFGPGTRLTVL.